This entry lists 18 T cell receptor beta chains sequenced from one sample in a study of beta chain features in type 1 diabetes. Isolated RNA was reverse transcribed in full, so expressed TCRB transcripts were sequenced. Profiling relied on immunoSEQ multiplex PCR, and the TCRdb table lists in-frame clones only, not all of them. The sample consists of 250,000 to 400,000 clones, 12% to 15% of them appearing once. Sequencing was done on a sample of central memory CD4+ T cells from blood. These receptors originate from a man aged 30 to 45 in good health.

The chain recombines TRBV27 with TRBJ1-4; D is possibly TRBD1 (5 bases). The germline V and J ends were trimmed by 4 bases and 4 bases, with 10 bases remaining between them. The CDR3 spans 14 residues. In germline, CDR1 is MNHEY, CDR2 SMNVEV (reference sequence). The CDR3 is CASSYGGGNEKLFF. The DNA of the CDR3 is TGTGCCAGCAGTTACGGGGGGGGTAATGAAAAACTGTTTTTT.

This clone showed up many times. This chain joins TRBV9 and TRBJ1-3, with D perhaps matching TRBD1 (6 bases). The CDR3 totals 15 residues. The V gene lost 4 bases and the J gene lost 4 bases, with 15 bases spanning the gap. Germline CDR1 reads SGDLS; CDR2 reads YYNGEE. The CDR3 sequence: CASSPRGGLGNTIYF. The CDR3 DNA is TGTGCCAGCAGCCCCCGCGGGGGGCTAGGAAACACCATATATTTT.

This clone was picked up many times. The genes are TRBV15 and TRBJ1-1, with a weak D call TRBD1 (5 bases). The ends were cut back, 0 bases at V and 5 bases at J, with 10 bases in the middle. This CDR3 is 14 amino acids long. From germline, CDR1 is LNHNV and CDR2 YYDKDF (reference sequence). The DNA of the CDR3 is TGTGCCACCAGCAGAGATCACAGGCAAACTGAAGCTTTCTTT. It codes for CATSRDHRQTEAFF.

This clone appeared a few times. The chain recombines TRBV7-2 with TRBJ2-3, with 12 bases that match TRBD2. Germline CDR1 reads SGHTA; CDR2 reads FQGNSA. The CDR3 consists of 17 residues. The V and J ends lost 3 bases and 5 bases, in that order; junction bases with no gene match: 9. The CDR3 DNA reads TGTGCCAGCAGCTTTGAGCGCGGACTAGCGGGGTTAGATACGCAGTATTTT. Residues: CASSFERGLAGLDTQYF.

This chain connects TRBV1 to TRBJ2-2; the D call in the table, TRBD2, was not verified against the DNA. TRBV1 is a listed pseudogene. The CDR3 sequence is 19 residues long. This CDR3 is CTSSRHGRGREVYTGELFF. In DNA, the CDR3 is TGCACCAGCAGCCGACACGGTCGAGGGCGGGAGGTATACACCGGGGAGCTGTTTTTT.

CDR3 sequence: CASSAMETQYF. The CDR3 DNA reads TGTGCCAGCAGTGCCATGGAGACCCAGTACTTC. The gene calls are TRBV6-6 and TRBJ2-5; D gene ambiguous. V was pared by 5 bases and J by 5 bases, with 6 bases between. The CDR3 extends over 11 amino acids. Germline CDR1 is MNHNY and CDR2 is SVGAGI (reference sequence).

The CDR3 protein is CASSEEVSSYEQYV. CDR3 in DNA: TGTGCCAGCAGCGAGGAGGTCAGCTCCTACGAGCAGTACGTC. The chain links TRBV7-2 to TRBJ2-7; D might be TRBD2 (5 bases). Germline V lookup: CDR1 SGHTA, CDR2 FQGNSA. Between the trimmed V and J ends, which lost 5 bases and 0 bases, there was a span of 11 bases. The CDR3 spans 14 residues.

This clone was seen at least ten times. Other DNA sequences in the sample encode the same CDR3. The chain employs TRBV7-9 and TRBJ2-3; D gene unclear. CDR1 SEHNR and CDR2 FQNEAQ come from the germline V gene (reference sequence). Trimming left V 6 bases short and J 0 bases short, with 10 bases between. CDR3 length equals 14 residues. The CDR3 DNA is TGTGCCAGCAGTAAAACCCGGAGCACAGATACGCAGTATTTT. Encoded protein: CASSKTRSTDTQYF.

The V gene is TRBV11-2, the J gene TRBJ2-1; no reliable D call. Germline lookup yields CDR1 SGHAT and CDR2 FQNNGV. The CDR3 covers 16 residues. The germline V and J ends were trimmed by 2 bases and 10 bases, with 21 bases remaining between them. For the CDR3, the DNA is TGTGCCAGCAGCTTACGGACGACCGAACCTTCCCCCGAGCAGTTCTTC. Residues: CASSLRTTEPSPEQFF.

The rearrangement links TRBV25-1 to TRBJ1-5; 7 nucleotides align to TRBD1. V shed 3 bases, J shed 5 bases, and the junction held 1 base outside the gene matches. This CDR3 has 13 amino acids. Looked up from germline, CDR1 is MGHDK and CDR2 is SYGVNS. CDR3 DNA: TGTGCCAGCAGTGAGACAGGGTATCAGCCCCAGCATTTT. Translating it yields CASSETGYQPQHF.

The CDR3 DNA sequence: TGTGCCAGCAGTTGGAGTAGACAGGTGAACACTGAAGCTTTCTTT. This gives the protein CASSWSRQVNTEAFF. This chain links TRBV27 with TRBJ1-1; tentatively, D is TRBD1 (6 bases). Looked up from germline, CDR1 is MNHEY and CDR2 is SMNVEV (reference sequence). CDR3 length: 15 amino acids. Trimming took 4 bases from V and 0 from J, leaving 12 bases between them.

V is TRBV29-1 and J is TRBJ1-1, with D possibly TRBD1 on 5 matching bases. This CDR3 has 18 residues. Germline loops: CDR1 SQVTM, CDR2 ANQGSEA. Trimming shortened V by 5 bases and J by 1 base, and 26 bases separated the two germline ends. CDR3 sequence: CSVLPSTTLGPRNTEAFF. The DNA for the CDR3 is TGCAGCGTTCTTCCCAGTACCACGCTGGGACCTCGGAACACTGAAGCTTTCTTT.

This clone has just a few counts. The gene calls are TRBV4-3 and TRBJ2-4, with 7 bases identical to TRBD2. V was pared by 2 bases and J by 6 bases, with 7 bases of the junction left unmatched. Per the germline V gene, CDR1 is LGHNA and CDR2 is YSLEER. The CDR3 length is 15 residues. The CDR3 protein is CASSQWVAGRNIQYF. The CDR3 DNA reads TGCGCCAGCAGCCAATGGGTAGCGGGTAGAAACATTCAGTACTTC.

This CDR3 is CSGLIQGNYGYTF. The DNA for the CDR3 is TGCAGCGGCCTAATACAGGGTAACTATGGCTACACCTTC. The chain carries TRBV29-1 and TRBJ1-2; D might be TRBD1 (6 bases). Trimming removed 7 bases from V and 1 base from J, with 13 bases in between. Germline V gene sequence: CDR1 SQVTM, CDR2 ANQGSEA. The CDR3 sequence is 13 residues long.

This chain joins TRBV5-1 and TRBJ1-5, with 7 positions matching TRBD1. Germline V gene data show CDR1 as SGHRS and CDR2 as YFSETQ. There are 15 residues in the CDR3. J gave up 7 bases and V 5 bases, and 12 bases lay outside the gene matches. In nucleotides, the CDR3 is TGCGCCAGCAGTGAACAGGGGATGTTAGAACAGCCCCAGCATTTT. This encodes CASSEQGMLEQPQHF.

This clone was detected a few times. The chain carries TRBV7-9 and TRBJ1-1; D unresolved. This CDR3 is 14 amino acids long. V dropped 6 bases and J dropped 4 bases, with 15 bases sitting between them. Germline V CDR1 and CDR2: SEHNR, FQNEAQ (reference sequence). The CDR3 sequence is CASSPQALGTEAFF. In DNA form, the CDR3 reads TGTGCCAGCAGTCCTCAGGCCCTTGGCACTGAAGCTTTCTTT.

The table lists this clone with a few counts. The chain has TRBV14 and TRBJ1-3; 8 bases agree with TRBD1. The J segment lost 3 bases and the V segment lost 2 bases, leaving 12 bases of the junction unmatched. This CDR3 has 18 residues. Germline lookup yields CDR1 SGHDN and CDR2 FVKESK. The CDR3 loop is CASSQFTGQGARGNTIYF. The DNA for the CDR3 is TGTGCCAGCAGCCAATTTACTGGGCAGGGGGCGCGTGGAAACACCATATATTTT.

This clone was seen a few times. The chain carries TRBV9 and TRBJ2-7, with D hard to call. CDR1 SGDLS and CDR2 YYNGEE come from the germline V gene. The CDR3 contains 16 residues. Trimming left V 0 bases short and J 0 bases short, with 13 bases between. CDR3 region: CASSVGEAASSYEQYF. The CDR3 DNA follows: TGTGCCAGCAGCGTAGGAGAGGCGGCGTCCTCCTACGAGCAGTACTTC.